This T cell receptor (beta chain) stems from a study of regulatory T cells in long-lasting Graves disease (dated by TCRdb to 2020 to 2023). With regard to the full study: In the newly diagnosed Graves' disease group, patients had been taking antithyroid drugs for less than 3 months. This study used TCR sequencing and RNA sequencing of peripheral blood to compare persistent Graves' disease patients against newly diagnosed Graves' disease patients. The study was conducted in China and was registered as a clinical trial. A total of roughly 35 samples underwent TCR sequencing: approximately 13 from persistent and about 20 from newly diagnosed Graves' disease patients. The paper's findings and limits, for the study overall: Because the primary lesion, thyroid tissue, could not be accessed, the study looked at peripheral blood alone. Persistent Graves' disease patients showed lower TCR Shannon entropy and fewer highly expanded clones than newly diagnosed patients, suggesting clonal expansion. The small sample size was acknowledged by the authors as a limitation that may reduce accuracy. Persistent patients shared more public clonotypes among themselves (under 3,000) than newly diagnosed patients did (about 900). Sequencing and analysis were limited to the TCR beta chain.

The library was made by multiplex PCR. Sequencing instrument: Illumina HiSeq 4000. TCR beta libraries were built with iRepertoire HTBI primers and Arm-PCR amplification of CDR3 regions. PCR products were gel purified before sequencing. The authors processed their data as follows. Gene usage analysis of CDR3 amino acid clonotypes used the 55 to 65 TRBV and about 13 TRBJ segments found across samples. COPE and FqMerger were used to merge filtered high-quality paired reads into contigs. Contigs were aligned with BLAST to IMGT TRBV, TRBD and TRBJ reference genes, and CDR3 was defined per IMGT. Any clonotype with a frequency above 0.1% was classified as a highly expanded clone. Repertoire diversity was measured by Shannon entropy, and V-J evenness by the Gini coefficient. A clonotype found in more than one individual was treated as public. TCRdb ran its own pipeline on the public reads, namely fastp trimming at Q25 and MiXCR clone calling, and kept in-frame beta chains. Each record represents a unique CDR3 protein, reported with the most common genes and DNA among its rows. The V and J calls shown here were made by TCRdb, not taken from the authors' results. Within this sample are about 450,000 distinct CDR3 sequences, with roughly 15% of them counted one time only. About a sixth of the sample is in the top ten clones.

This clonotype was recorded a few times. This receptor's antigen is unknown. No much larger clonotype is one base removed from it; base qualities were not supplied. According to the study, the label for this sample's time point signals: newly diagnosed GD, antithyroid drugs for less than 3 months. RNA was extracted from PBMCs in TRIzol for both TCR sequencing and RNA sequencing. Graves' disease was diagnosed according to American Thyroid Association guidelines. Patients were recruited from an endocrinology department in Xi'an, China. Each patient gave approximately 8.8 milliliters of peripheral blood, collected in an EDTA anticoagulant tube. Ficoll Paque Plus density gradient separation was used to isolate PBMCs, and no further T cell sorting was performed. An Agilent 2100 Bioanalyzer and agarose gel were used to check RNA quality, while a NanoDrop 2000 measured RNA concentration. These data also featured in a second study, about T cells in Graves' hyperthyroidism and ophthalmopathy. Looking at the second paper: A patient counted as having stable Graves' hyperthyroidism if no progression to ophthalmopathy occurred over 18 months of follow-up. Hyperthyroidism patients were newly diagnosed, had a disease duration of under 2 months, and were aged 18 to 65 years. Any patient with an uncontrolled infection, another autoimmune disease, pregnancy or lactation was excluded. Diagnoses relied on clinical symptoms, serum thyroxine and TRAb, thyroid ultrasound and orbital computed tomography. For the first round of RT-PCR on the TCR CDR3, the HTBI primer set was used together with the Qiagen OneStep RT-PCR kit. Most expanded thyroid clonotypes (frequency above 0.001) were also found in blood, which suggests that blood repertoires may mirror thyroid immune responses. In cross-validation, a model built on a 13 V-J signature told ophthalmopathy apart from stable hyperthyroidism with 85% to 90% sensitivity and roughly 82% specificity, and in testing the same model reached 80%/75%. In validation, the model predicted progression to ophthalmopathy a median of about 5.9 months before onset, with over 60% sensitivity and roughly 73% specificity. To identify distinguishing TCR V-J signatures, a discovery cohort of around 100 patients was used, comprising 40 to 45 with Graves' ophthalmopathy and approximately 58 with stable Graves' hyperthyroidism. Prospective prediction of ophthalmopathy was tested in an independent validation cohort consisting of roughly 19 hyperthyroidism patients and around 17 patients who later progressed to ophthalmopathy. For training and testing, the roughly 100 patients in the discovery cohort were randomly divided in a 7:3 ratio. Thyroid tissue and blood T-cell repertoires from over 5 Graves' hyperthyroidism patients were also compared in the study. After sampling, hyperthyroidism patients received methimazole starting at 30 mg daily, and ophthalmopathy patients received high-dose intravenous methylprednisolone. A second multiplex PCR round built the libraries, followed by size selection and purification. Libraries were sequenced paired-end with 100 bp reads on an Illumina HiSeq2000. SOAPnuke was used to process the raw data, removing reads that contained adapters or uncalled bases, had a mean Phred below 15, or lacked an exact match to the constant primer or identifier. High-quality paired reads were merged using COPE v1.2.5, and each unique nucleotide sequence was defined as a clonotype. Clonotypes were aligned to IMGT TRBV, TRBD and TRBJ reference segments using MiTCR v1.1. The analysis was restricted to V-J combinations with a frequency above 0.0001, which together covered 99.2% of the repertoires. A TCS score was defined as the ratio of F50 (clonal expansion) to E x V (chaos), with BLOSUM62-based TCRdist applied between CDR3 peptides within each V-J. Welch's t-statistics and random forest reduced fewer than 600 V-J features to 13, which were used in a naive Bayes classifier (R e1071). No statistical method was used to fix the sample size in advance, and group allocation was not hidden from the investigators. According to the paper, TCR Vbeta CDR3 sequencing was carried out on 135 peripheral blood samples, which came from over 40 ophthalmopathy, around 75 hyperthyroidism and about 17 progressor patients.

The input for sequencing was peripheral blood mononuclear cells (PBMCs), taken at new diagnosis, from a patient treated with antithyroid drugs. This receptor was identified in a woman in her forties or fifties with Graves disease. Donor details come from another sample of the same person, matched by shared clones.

CDR3 region: CASSQAPGLAAVNEQFF. The sequence in DNA is TGCGCCAGCAGCCAAGCCCCGGGACTAGCTGCCGTCAATGAGCAGTTCTTC. The sequence joins TRBV4-1 to TRBJ2-1; 9 middle bases align to TRBD2. The CDR3 holds 17 amino acids from the cysteine to the phenylalanine. Only the CDR3 DNA is retained, 51 bases long and in frame from the first base. Sequences MGHRA (CDR1) and YSYEKL (CDR2) are obtained from the germline V gene. V trim: 1 base; J trim: 6 bases; unmatched bases: 10.